This note documents a single TCR beta chain sequence. Its target is unknown. This record comes from a study of radiation and T cells in renal cell carcinoma. Whole-study results and caveats: Top tumor clonotypes rose in blood 2 weeks post-radiation, then contracted. No pretreatment tumor biopsies were available for baseline clonotypes.

TCRdb's copy holds only in-frame clones and misses some; the assay was immunoSEQ multiplex PCR. This table holds roughly 150,000 clones, 88% found once. CDR1 and CDR2 from the germline V gene are SGHNT and YYREEE (reference sequence). V lost 6 bases to trimming and J lost 0 bases; unmatched junction nucleotides: 4. The CDR3 is 14 amino acids. As for time point: baseline pretreatment blood. As for treatment: 15 Gy SBRT to primary tumor, nephrectomy 4 weeks later. Serial blood draws occurred at baseline and 2 and 4 weeks post-SBRT. This renal cell carcinoma was of the clear cell type. The rearrangement uses TRBV5-4 and TRBJ1-1, with 8 bases identical to TRBD1. Here the sequenced sample was blood, taken from a patient whose treatment included radiotherapy and nephrectomy. This receptor was obtained from a woman in her seventies with renal cell carcinoma. This CDR3 is CASNRQGMNTEAFF. CDR3 DNA: TGTGCCAGCAACCGACAGGGGATGAACACTGAAGCTTTCTTT. Complete variable domain (other parts from reference TRBV5-4 and TRBJ1-1): ETGVTQSPTHLIKTRGQQVTLRCSSQSGHNTVSWYQQALGQGPQFIFQYYREEENGRGNFPPRFSGLQFPNYSSELNVNALELDDSALYLCASNRQGMNTEAFFGQGTRLTVV.